A selection of T cell receptor beta chains follows, all from one sample in a study of T cells in Graves' hyperthyroidism and ophthalmopathy. One entry per CDR3 protein, called by TCRdb with MiXCR from the multiplex PCR reads. The table lists more than 350,000 distinct CDR3 sequences, about a sixth of them singletons. Specimen: blood. The source of these receptors is a woman in her thirties with Graves' hyperthyroidism that later progressed to Graves' ophthalmopathy. Both conserved end residues are part of each CDR3. The order of the fields is V gene, D gene, J gene, clone size, CDR3 DNA, CDR3 protein. A D gene is named only where the DNA matches it firmly. A clone size is listed for some rows: how often the clone was seen (once, few, many), or a class if it is expanded.

V gene: TRBV28; D gene: -; J gene: TRBJ1-5; clone size: many; CDR3 DNA: TGTGCCAGCAGGCAAAATCAGGTGAATCAGCCCCAGCATTTT; CDR3 protein: CASRQNQVNQPQHF
V gene: TRBV28; D gene: TRBD2; J gene: TRBJ2-2; clone size: many; CDR3 DNA: TGTGCCAGCAGTGACGACGGACTAGTTCCCGGGGAGCTGTTTTTT; CDR3 protein: CASSDDGLVPGELFF
V gene: TRBV18; D gene: -; J gene: TRBJ2-3; clone size: few; CDR3 DNA: TGTGCCAGCTCACAAAGATTTACTTACACAGATACGCAGTATTTT; CDR3 protein: CASSQRFTYTDTQYF
V gene: TRBV28; D gene: -; J gene: TRBJ1-1; clone size: many; CDR3 DNA: TGTGCCAGCCTTCTCTCCTACAGGAACACTGAAGCTTTCTTT; CDR3 protein: CASLLSYRNTEAFF
V gene: TRBV5-1; D gene: TRBD1; J gene: TRBJ2-2; clone size: many; CDR3 DNA: TGCGCCAGCAGCTTAAGACAGGGCGGGGAGCTGTTTTTT; CDR3 protein: CASSLRQGGELFF
V gene: TRBV5-1; D gene: -; J gene: TRBJ2-1; clone size: many; CDR3 DNA: TGCGCCAGCGGCATGGGGGGCCTCTACAATGAGCAGTTCTTC; CDR3 protein: CASGMGGLYNEQFF
V gene: TRBV24-1; D gene: TRBD2; J gene: TRBJ2-7; clone size: many; CDR3 DNA: TGTGCCACCAGTGGGACTAGCGGGAACTACGAGCAGTACTTC; CDR3 protein: CATSGTSGNYEQYF
V gene: TRBV7-2; D gene: TRBD2; J gene: TRBJ2-3; clone size: -; CDR3 DNA: TGTGCCAGCAGCTTCCTGGGCGGGAGCGAAGATACGCAGTATTTT; CDR3 protein: CASSFLGGSEDTQYF
V gene: TRBV6-1; D gene: -; J gene: TRBJ2-7; clone size: many; CDR3 DNA: TGTGCCAGCAGTGAAGAATCGGGATTCTCCTACGAGCAGTACTTC; CDR3 protein: CASSEESGFSYEQYF
V gene: TRBV18; D gene: TRBD1; J gene: TRBJ2-1; clone size: many; CDR3 DNA: TGTGCCAGCTCACAAGCAGGGGGAGTAGAGCGGAATGAGCAGTTCTTC; CDR3 protein: CASSQAGGVERNEQFF
V gene: TRBV11-2; D gene: -; J gene: TRBJ2-3; clone size: many; CDR3 DNA: TGTGCCAGCAGCTTAGGTCGGCTAGCTTGGGAGGATACGCAGTATTTT; CDR3 protein: CASSLGRLAWEDTQYF
V gene: TRBV5-1; D gene: -; J gene: TRBJ2-5; clone size: many; CDR3 DNA: TGCGCCAGCAGCTTACTCAAAGAGACCCAGTACTTC; CDR3 protein: CASSLLKETQYF
V gene: TRBV2; D gene: -; J gene: TRBJ2-7; clone size: -; CDR3 DNA: TGTGCCAGCAGGGAGGTCGGTTACGAGCAGTACTTC; CDR3 protein: CASREVGYEQYF
V gene: TRBV28; D gene: TRBD2; J gene: TRBJ2-7; clone size: many; CDR3 DNA: TGTGCCAGCAGTTCTAGCGGGAGCTTCTACGAGCAGTACTTC; CDR3 protein: CASSSSGSFYEQYF
V gene: TRBV5-1; D gene: -; J gene: TRBJ2-1; clone size: many; CDR3 DNA: TGCGCCAGCAGCTCCCCCCGGGCCAGTACCTACAATGAGCAGTTCTTC; CDR3 protein: CASSSPRASTYNEQFF
V gene: TRBV5-1; D gene: TRBD1; J gene: TRBJ1-6; clone size: many; CDR3 DNA: TGCGCCAGCAGCTGGGGGACAGATTTGAATTCACCCCTCCACTTT; CDR3 protein: CASSWGTDLNSPLHF
V gene: TRBV11-2; D gene: TRBD2; J gene: TRBJ2-3; clone size: -; CDR3 DNA: TGTGCCAGCAGCTTAAAGGGGCTAGCGGGACCCACAGATACGCAGTATTTT; CDR3 protein: CASSLKGLAGPTDTQYF
V gene: TRBV12-3/TRBV12-4; D gene: -; J gene: TRBJ1-5; clone size: many; CDR3 DNA: TGTGCCAGCACGGAGAATCAGCCCCAGCATTTT; CDR3 protein: CASTENQPQHF
V gene: TRBV25-1; D gene: TRBD2; J gene: TRBJ2-3; clone size: few; CDR3 DNA: TGTGCCAGCAGTATAGCGGGAGGGCCTAAGGGAGATACGCAGTATTTT; CDR3 protein: CASSIAGGPKGDTQYF
V gene: TRBV20-1; D gene: -; J gene: TRBJ1-5; clone size: many; CDR3 DNA: TGCAGTGCTCTTGGATGGGGCAATCAGCCCCAGCATTTT; CDR3 protein: CSALGWGNQPQHF
V gene: TRBV6-1; D gene: -; J gene: TRBJ1-2; clone size: few; CDR3 DNA: TGTGCCAGCGAGCTTAACTATGGCTACACCTTC; CDR3 protein: CASELNYGYTF
V gene: TRBV7-2; D gene: -; J gene: TRBJ1-5; clone size: many; CDR3 DNA: TGTGCCAGCAGCTTAAATCCCGGGAATCAGCCCCAGCATTTT; CDR3 protein: CASSLNPGNQPQHF
V gene: TRBV19; D gene: -; J gene: TRBJ1-2; clone size: many; CDR3 DNA: TGTGCCAGTAGTATAACACGGACGGCTAACTATGGCTACACCTTC; CDR3 protein: CASSITRTANYGYTF
V gene: TRBV6-1; D gene: TRBD2; J gene: TRBJ2-1; clone size: few; CDR3 DNA: TGTGCCAGCAGCCGCCGGGGGGGGGGGGCGGGTCCGGAGCAGTTCTTC; CDR3 protein: CASSRRGGGAGPEQFF
V gene: TRBV28; D gene: TRBD2; J gene: TRBJ2-3; clone size: few; CDR3 DNA: TGTGCCAGCAGTATATTAGCGGGAGGGAGCACAGATACGCAGTATTTT; CDR3 protein: CASSILAGGSTDTQYF